A selection of T cell receptor beta chains follows, all from one sample in a study of beta chain features in type 1 diabetes. Sequencing was performed with immunoSEQ multiplex PCR; in TCRdb, only in-frame clones are kept and a portion is missing. The top ten hold just under 0.04% of the sample, which has some 660,000 clones, over 12% seen once. The sequenced sample consisted of naive CD4+ T cells from blood. All receptors derive from a man younger than 35 with type 1 diabetes. CDR3s include the opening cysteine and the closing phenylalanine or tryptophan. Each record gives: J gene, V gene, clone size, CDR3 protein. Size values are once, few and many counts, or a class for expanded clones, and some rows have none.

J: TRBJ2-7
V: TRBV7-2
size: few
CDR3: CASSFQTGQNEQYF

J: NA
V: TRBV30
size: NA
CDR3: CAWSVLRTSGISYEQYF

J: TRBJ2-3
V: TRBV6-6
size: once
CDR3: CASSYRDLTDTQYF

J: TRBJ1-2
V: TRBV27
size: once
CDR3: CASSSRQGGFNYGYTF

J: TRBJ2-1
V: TRBV5-6
size: few
CDR3: CGWQLGTDNEQFF

J: TRBJ2-3
V: TRBV6-5
size: NA
CDR3: CASSYSVQLSFTQYF

J: TRBJ2-1
V: TRBV19
size: few
CDR3: CASSIDFWGLANANEQFF

J: TRBJ2-1
V: TRBV2
size: NA
CDR3: CASRERTSGTNEQFF

J: TRBJ2-3
V: TRBV4-3
size: NA
CDR3: CASSQGPSLAGASGDTQYF

J: TRBJ2-5
V: TRBV4-3
size: NA
CDR3: CASSQEGGTQYF

J: TRBJ2-1
V: TRBV13
size: NA
CDR3: CASTPAGTYNEQFF

J: TRBJ1-6
V: TRBV7-9
size: NA
CDR3: CASSLRGDPSSYNSPLHF